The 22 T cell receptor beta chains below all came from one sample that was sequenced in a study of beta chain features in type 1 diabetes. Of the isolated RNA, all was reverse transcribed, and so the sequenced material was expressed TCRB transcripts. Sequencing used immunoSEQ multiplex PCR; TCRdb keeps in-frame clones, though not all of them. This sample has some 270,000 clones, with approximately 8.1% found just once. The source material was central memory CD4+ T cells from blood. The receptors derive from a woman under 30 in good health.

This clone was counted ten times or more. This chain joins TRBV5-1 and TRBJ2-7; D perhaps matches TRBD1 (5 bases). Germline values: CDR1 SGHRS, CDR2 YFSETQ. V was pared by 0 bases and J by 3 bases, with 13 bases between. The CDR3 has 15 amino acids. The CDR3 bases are TGCGCCAGCAGCTTGGCCAGGGTGGCAGGCTACGAGCAGTACTTC. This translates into CASSLARVAGYEQYF.

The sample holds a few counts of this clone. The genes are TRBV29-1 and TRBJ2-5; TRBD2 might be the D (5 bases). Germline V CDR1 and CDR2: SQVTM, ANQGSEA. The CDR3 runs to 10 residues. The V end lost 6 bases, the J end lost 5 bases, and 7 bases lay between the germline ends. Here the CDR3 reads CSVRVETQYF. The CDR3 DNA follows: TGCAGCGTGAGGGTGGAGACCCAGTACTTC.

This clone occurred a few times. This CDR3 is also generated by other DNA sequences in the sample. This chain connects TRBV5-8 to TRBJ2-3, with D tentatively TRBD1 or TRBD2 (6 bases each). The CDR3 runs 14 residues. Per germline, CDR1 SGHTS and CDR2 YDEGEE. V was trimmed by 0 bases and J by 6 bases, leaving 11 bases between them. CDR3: CASSLAPGADTQYF. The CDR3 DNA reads TGTGCCAGCAGCTTGGCCCCGGGGGCGGATACGCAGTATTTT. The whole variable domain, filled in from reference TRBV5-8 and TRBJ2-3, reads EAGVTQSPTHLIKTRGQQATLRCSPISGHTSVYWYQQALGLGLQFLLWYDEGEERNRGNFPPRFSGRQFPNYSSELNVNALELEDSALYLCASSLAPGADTQYFGPGTRLTVL.

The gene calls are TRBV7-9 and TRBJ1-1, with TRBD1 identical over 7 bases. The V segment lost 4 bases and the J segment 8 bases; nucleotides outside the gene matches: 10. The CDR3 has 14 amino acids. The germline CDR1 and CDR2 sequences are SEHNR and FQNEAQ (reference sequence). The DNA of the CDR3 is TGTGCCAGCAGCTCCCGCTCTGGGACAGCCGAAGCTTTCTTT. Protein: CASSSRSGTAEAFF.

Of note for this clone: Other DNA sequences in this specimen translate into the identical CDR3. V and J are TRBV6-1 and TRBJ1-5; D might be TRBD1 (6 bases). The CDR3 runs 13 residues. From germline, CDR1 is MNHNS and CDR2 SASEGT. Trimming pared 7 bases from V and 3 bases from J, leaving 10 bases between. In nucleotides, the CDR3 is TGTGCCAGCATTCAGGGGCTCAATCAGCCCCAGCATTTT. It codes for CASIQGLNQPQHF.

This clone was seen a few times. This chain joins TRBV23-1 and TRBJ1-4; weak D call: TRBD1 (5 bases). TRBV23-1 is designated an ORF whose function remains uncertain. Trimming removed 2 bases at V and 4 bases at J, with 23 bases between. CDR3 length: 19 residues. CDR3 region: CASSQPSTLPGHHNEKLFF. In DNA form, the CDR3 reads TGCGCCAGCAGTCAACCTTCGACCCTCCCAGGACACCATAATGAAAAACTGTTTTTT.

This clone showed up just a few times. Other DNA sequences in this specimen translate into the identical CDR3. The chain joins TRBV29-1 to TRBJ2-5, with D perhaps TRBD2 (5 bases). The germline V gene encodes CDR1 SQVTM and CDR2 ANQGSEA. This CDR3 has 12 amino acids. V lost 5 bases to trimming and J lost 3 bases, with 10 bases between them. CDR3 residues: CSVNGGEETQYF. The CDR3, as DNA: TGCAGCGTTAATGGAGGAGAAGAGACCCAGTACTTC.

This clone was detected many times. Written as DNA, the CDR3 is TGTGCCAGCTCACTTTCTCTGGAAGATACGCAGTATTTT. This encodes CASSLSLEDTQYF. The V and J genes are TRBV18 and TRBJ2-3; no clear D gene. V was pared by 4 bases and J by 5 bases, with 10 bases between. This CDR3 is 13 amino acids long. Germline CDR1 is KGHSH and CDR2 is LQKENI.

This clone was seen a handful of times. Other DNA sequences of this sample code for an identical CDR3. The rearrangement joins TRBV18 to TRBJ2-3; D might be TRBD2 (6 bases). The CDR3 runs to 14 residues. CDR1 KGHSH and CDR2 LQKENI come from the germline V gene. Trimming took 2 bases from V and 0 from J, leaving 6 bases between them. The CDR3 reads CASSPGTSTDTQYF. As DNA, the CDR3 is TGTGCCAGCTCACCAGGGACTAGCACAGATACGCAGTATTTT.

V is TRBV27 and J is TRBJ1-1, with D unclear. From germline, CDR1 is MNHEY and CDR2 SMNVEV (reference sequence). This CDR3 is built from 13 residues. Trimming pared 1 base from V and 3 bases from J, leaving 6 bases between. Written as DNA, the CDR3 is TGTGCCAGCAGTTTATGGAGGGACACTGAAGCTTTCTTT. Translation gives CASSLWRDTEAFF.

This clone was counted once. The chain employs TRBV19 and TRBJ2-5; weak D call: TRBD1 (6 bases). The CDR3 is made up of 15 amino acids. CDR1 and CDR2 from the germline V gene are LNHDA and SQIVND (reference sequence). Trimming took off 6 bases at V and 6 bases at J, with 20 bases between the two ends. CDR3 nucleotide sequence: TGTGCCAGTAGACCACAGGGTTGGGATGGACAGACCCAGTACTTC. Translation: CASRPQGWDGQTQYF.

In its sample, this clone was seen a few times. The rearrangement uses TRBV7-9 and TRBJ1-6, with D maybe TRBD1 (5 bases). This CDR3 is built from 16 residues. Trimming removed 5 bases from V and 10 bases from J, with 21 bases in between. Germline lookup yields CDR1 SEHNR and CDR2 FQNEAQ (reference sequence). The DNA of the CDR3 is TGTGCCAGCAGCCCCCCGTTGCAGGGCGAAGGGTCACCCCTCCACTTT. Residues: CASSPPLQGEGSPLHF.

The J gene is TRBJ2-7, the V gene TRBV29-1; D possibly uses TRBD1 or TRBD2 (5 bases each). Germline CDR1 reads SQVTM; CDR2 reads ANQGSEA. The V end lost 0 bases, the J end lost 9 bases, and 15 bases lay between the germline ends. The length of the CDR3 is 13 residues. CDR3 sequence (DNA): TGCAGCGTTGAAGATCGGGGCGCAACGGGGCAGTACTTC. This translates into CSVEDRGATGQYF.

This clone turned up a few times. Here the CDR3 reads CASSPPSGRSYEQYF. Written as DNA, the CDR3 is TGTGCCAGCTCACCGCCTAGCGGGAGATCCTACGAGCAGTACTTC. V and J are TRBV18 and TRBJ2-7; 10 positions agree with TRBD2. CDR1 is KGHSH, CDR2 LQKENI, per germline. The CDR3 length is 15 residues. J was trimmed by 1 base and V by 3 bases; bases with no gene match: 3.

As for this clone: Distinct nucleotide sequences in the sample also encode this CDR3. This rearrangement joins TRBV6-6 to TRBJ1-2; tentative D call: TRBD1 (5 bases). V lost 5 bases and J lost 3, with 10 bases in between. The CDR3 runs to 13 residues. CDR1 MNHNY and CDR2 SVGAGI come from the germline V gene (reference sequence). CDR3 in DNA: TGTGCCAGCAGTCCAACGGGGGACTATGGCTACACCTTC. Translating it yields CASSPTGDYGYTF.

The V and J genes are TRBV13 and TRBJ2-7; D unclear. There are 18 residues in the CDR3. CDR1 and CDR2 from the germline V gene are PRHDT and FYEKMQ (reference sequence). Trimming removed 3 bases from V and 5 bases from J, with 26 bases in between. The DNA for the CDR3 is TGTGCCAGCAGCTTCGTCGGCCGGGTGAAGGGCGATAAACACGAGCAGTACGTC. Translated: CASSFVGRVKGDKHEQYV.

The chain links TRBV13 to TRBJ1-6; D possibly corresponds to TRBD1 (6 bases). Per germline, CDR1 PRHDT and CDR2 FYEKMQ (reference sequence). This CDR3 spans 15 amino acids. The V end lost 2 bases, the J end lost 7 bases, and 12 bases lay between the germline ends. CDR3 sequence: CASSLQDRKNSPLHF. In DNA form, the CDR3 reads TGTGCCAGCAGCTTACAAGACAGGAAAAATTCACCCCTCCACTTT. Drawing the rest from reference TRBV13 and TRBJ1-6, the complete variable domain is AAGVIQSPRHLIKEKRETATLKCYPIPRHDTVYWYQQGPGQDPQFLISFYEKMQSDKGSIPDRFSAQQFSDYHSELNMSSLELGDSALYFCASSLQDRKNSPLHFGNGTRLTVT.

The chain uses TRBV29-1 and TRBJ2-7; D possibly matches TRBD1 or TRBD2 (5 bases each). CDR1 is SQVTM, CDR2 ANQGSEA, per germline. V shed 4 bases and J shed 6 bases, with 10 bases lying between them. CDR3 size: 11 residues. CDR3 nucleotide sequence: TGCAGCGTTGTGTCGGGGCTCGAGCAGTACTTC. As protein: CSVVSGLEQYF.

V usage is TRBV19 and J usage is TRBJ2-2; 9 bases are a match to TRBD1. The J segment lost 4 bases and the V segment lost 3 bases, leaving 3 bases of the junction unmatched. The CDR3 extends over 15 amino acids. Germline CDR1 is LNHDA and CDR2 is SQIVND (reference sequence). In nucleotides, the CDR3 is TGTGCCAGTAGTATTGGGACAGGGAGCACCGGGGAGCTGTTTTTT. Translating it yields CASSIGTGSTGELFF.

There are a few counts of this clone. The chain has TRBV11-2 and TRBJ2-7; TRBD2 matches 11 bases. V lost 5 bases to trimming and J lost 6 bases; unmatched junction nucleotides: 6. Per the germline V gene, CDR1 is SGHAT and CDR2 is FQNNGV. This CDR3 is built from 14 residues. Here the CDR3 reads CASSPTSGSVEQYF. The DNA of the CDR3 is TGTGCCAGCAGCCCTACTAGCGGGAGTGTCGAGCAGTACTTC.

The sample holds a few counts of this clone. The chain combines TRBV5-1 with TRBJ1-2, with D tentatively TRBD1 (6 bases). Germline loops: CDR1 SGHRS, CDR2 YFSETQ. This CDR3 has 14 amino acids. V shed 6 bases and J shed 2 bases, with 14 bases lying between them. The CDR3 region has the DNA TGCGCCAGCAAGCAGGGGCATCTAAACTATGGCTACACCTTC. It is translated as CASKQGHLNYGYTF.

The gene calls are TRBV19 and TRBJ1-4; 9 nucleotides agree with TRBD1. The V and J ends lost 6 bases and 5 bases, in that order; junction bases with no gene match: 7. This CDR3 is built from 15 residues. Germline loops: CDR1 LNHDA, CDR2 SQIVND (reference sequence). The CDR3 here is CASSPGTGRNEKLFF. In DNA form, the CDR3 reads TGTGCCAGTAGCCCCGGGACAGGGCGAAATGAAAAACTGTTTTTT.